What follows are 26 T cell receptor beta chains derived from one specimen sequenced in a study of CXCR3-negative and CXCR3-positive naive CD8 T cells. Study results and limitations: A higher hydrophobicity marked the TRB CDR3s of CXCR3-positive naive cells versus CXCR3-negative naive cells.

cDNA libraries for TRB were generated by 5' RACE incorporating UMI labels. TCRdb reanalyzed the 5' RACE reads and collapses them to one entry per CDR3 protein, without DNA. The sample has about 89,000 distinct CDR3 sequences. No antigen has been identified for these receptors. The sample was naive CXCR3+ CD8+ T cells from blood. The subset denotes: CD45RO-CCR7+CD27+CD95- naive CD8+ T cells expressing CXCR3 (TNR3+). The receptors stem from a human donor in good health. Some clones in this sample may be carry-over from other donors' samples.

J is TRBJ2-1 and V is TRBV5-1. Germline CDR1 reads SGHRS; CDR2 reads YFSETQ. CDR3 length: 12 amino acids. CDR3 in amino acids: CASSQEYNEQFF. Full variable domain (remainder filled in from reference TRBV5-1 and TRBJ2-1): KAGVTQTPRYLIKTRGQQVTLSCSPISGHRSVSWYQQTPGQGLQFLFEYFSETQRNKGNFPGRFSGRQFSNSRSEMNVSTLELGDSALYLCASSQEYNEQFFGPGTRLTVL.

The genes are TRBV19 and TRBJ2-1; TCRdb's assignment of TRBD2 cannot be checked, as there is no DNA. Germline-derived CDR1 and CDR2 are LNHDA and SQIVND (reference sequence). This CDR3 contains 16 residues. CDR3 sequence: CASSSGTSGRYNEQFF.

The chain uses TRBV5-6 and TRBJ2-3. CDR3 length: 13 amino acids. CDR1 is SGHDT and CDR2 is YYEEEE in the germline V gene. CDR3: CASSLGATDTQYF. The whole variable domain, remainder taken from reference TRBV5-6 and TRBJ2-3, is DAGVTQSPTHLIKTRGQQVTLRCSPKSGHDTVSWYQQALGQGPQFIFQYYEEEERQRGNFPDRFSGHQFPNYSSELNVNALLLGDSALYLCASSLGATDTQYFGPGTRLTVL.

The chain joins TRBV20-1 to TRBJ2-1. Per germline, CDR1 DFQATT and CDR2 SNEGSKA (reference sequence). The CDR3 runs to 15 residues. CDR3 residues: CSARGFKNSYNEQFF.

Here the CDR3 reads CASSSWTSGSTDTQYF. This chain joins TRBV7-2 and TRBJ2-3; the D call from TCRdb, TRBD2, cannot be confirmed without DNA. CDR1 SGHTA and CDR2 FQGNSA come from the germline V gene. The CDR3 sequence is 16 residues long.

The J gene is TRBJ2-2, the V gene TRBV20-1; TCRdb names TRBD1, which stays unverified in the absence of DNA. The germline CDR1 and CDR2 sequences are DFQATT and SNEGSKA (reference sequence). This CDR3 is 12 amino acids long. CDR3 sequence: CAGQPNTGELFF.

V gene TRBV7-6 combines with J gene TRBJ1-1. Germline CDR1 reads SGHVS; CDR2 reads FNYEAQ. The CDR3 runs to 15 residues. This CDR3 reads CASSEELHPRTEAFF.

V usage is TRBV6-6 and J usage is TRBJ1-5. Germline V lookup: CDR1 MNHNY, CDR2 SVGAGI (reference sequence). This CDR3 region has 14 residues. CDR3 in amino acids: CASSSSGMGGPQHF.

The chain employs TRBV20-1 and TRBJ2-7; TCRdb proposes TRBD2, but this gene call is untestable without DNA. Germline lookup yields CDR1 DFQATT and CDR2 SNEGSKA (reference sequence). This CDR3 is 13 amino acids long. The CDR3 spells CSGWEGKDYEQYF.

CDR3 region: CSARPPSGGRYEQFF. The chain employs TRBV20-1 and TRBJ2-1; TCRdb's assignment of TRBD2 cannot be checked, as there is no DNA. This CDR3 region has 15 residues. Germline V gene data show CDR1 as DFQATT and CDR2 as SNEGSKA (reference sequence).

The gene calls are TRBV29-1 and TRBJ2-1. This CDR3 has 13 residues. CDR1 is SQVTM, CDR2 ANQGSEA, per germline. The CDR3 here is CSVDSSSYNEQYF.

This rearrangement joins TRBV7-9 to TRBJ2-7. The CDR3 has 14 residues. Per germline, CDR1 SEHNR and CDR2 FQNEAQ (reference sequence). CDR3 residues: CASSLVDSSHEQYF.

The chain joins TRBV6-5 to TRBJ1-2. Germline V gene data show CDR1 as MNHEY and CDR2 as SVGAGI. The CDR3 contains 11 residues. The CDR3 protein is CASTDGYGYTF.

The J gene is TRBJ2-7, the V gene TRBV9. Germline V gives CDR1 SGDLS, CDR2 YYNGEE. This CDR3 has 14 amino acids. CDR3 region: CASSGYNLPYEQYF.

This sequence joins TRBV12-3 or TRBV12-4 and TRBJ2-2; TCRdb picks TRBD1, but there is no DNA to check that call. The CDR3 covers 14 residues. The CDR3 loop is CASGWAGGTGELFF.

The gene calls are TRBV12-3 or TRBV12-4 and TRBJ2-5. The CDR3 contains 16 residues. CDR3 sequence reads: CASSFLVSQLQETQYF.

The chain combines TRBV10-3 with TRBJ2-7; TCRdb indicates TRBD2, and absent DNA this call remains unverified. Germline V CDR1 and CDR2: ENHRY, SYGVKD. The CDR3 extends over 13 amino acids. The CDR3 loop is CAIRSGGDYEQYF.

This CDR3 reads CASSPNSGLVANEQYF. The gene calls are TRBV27 and TRBJ2-7; without DNA, the TCRdb call of TRBD2 cannot be checked. The CDR3 runs 16 residues. Germline CDR1 MNHEY, CDR2 SMNVEV (reference sequence).

The chain recombines TRBV20-1 with TRBJ2-3; there is no DNA to check the TCRdb D call of TRBD1. The CDR3 covers 15 residues. Per germline, CDR1 DFQATT and CDR2 SNEGSKA (reference sequence). This CDR3 is CSARDPLTLPDTQYF.

The chain combines TRBV4-3 with TRBJ2-1. Germline values: CDR1 LGHNA, CDR2 YSLEER. CDR3 length: 18 amino acids. This CDR3 is CASSQDYFGYVSYNEQFF.

The rearrangement uses TRBV27 and TRBJ1-1. Germline V lookup: CDR1 MNHEY, CDR2 SMNVEV (reference sequence). This CDR3 is 17 amino acids long. The CDR3 protein is CASRHRPMGGKNTEAFF.

J is TRBJ2-7 and V is TRBV29-1; the D call of TRBD1 rests on TCRdb alone, since no DNA is present to check it. There are 16 residues in the CDR3. Germline V gives CDR1 SQVTM, CDR2 ANQGSEA. The chain's CDR3 is CSVEAPAGGKSYEQYF.

V and J are TRBV4-1 and TRBJ2-2; with no DNA, the TCRdb D assignment of TRBD1 cannot be verified. The germline V gene has CDR1 MGHRA and CDR2 YSYEKL. There are 17 residues in the CDR3. The CDR3 loop is CASSQDSPPWNTGELFF.

The rearrangement links TRBV5-1 to TRBJ2-7; TCRdb's D call of TRBD1 is untestable without DNA. Germline V CDR1 and CDR2: SGHRS, YFSETQ. The CDR3 is made up of 14 amino acids. The CDR3 loop is CASSLSTGFKEQYF. Using reference TRBV5-1 and TRBJ2-7 for the parts outside the CDR3, the full variable domain is KAGVTQTPRYLIKTRGQQVTLSCSPISGHRSVSWYQQTPGQGLQFLFEYFSETQRNKGNFPGRFSGRQFSNSRSEMNVSTLELGDSALYLCASSLSTGFKEQYFGPGTRLTVT.

The V call is TRBV13, the J call TRBJ2-1; there is no DNA to check the TCRdb D call of TRBD1. Germline V lookup: CDR1 PRHDT, CDR2 FYEKMQ (reference sequence). CDR3 length: 17 amino acids. The CDR3 here is CASSPGTARGRYNEQFF.

CDR3: CSARDRSRPRDTQYF. The V gene is TRBV20-1, the J gene TRBJ2-3; TCRdb selects TRBD1, and the lack of DNA leaves this call unchecked. This CDR3 has 15 amino acids. Germline V gives CDR1 DFQATT, CDR2 SNEGSKA (reference sequence).